The 4 T cell receptor beta chains below were found in one sample sequenced in a study of T cells after yellow fever vaccination. Using its own MiXCR run on the 5' RACE reads, TCRdb lists one record per CDR3 protein. Of some 160,000 distinct CDR3 sequences in the sample, 6% to 7.5% are singletons; the top ten hold 2.5%. The source material was CD4+ T cells sorted from PBMCs, sampled 5 days after the first yellow fever vaccination. Receptors were obtained from a young man who received the YFV17D yellow fever vaccine.

This clonotype was counted ten times or more. This chain joins TRBV7-2 and TRBJ1-2; no firm D call. Germline V gene sequence: CDR1 SGHTA, CDR2 FQGNSA. The length of the CDR3 is 14 residues. Trimming shortened V by 3 bases and J by 7 bases, and 15 bases separated the two germline ends. CDR3: CASSLNGPGGGYTF. CDR3 nucleotide sequence: TGTGCCAGCAGCTTGAACGGGCCAGGCGGTGGCTACACCTTC.

A single count supports this clonotype. The V and J genes are TRBV6-2 or TRBV6-3 and TRBJ1-5, with unresolved D. CDR3 length equals 15 residues. Trimming took 2 bases from V and 0 from J, leaving 8 bases between them. CDR1 is MNHEY, CDR2 SVGEGT, per germline. CDR3 in amino acids: CASSYRQTSNQPQHF. The CDR3 DNA sequence: TGTGCCAGCAGTTACCGGCAGACTAGCAATCAGCCCCAGCATTTT.

There are many counts of this clonotype. This rearrangement joins TRBV14 to TRBJ2-6; a weak D match, TRBD1 (5 bases). This CDR3 is 19 amino acids long. The germline gives CDR1 SGHDN, CDR2 FVKESK. Trimming shortened V by 0 bases and J by 2 bases, and 17 bases separated the two germline ends. The CDR3 reads CASSQDVGAQGTGANVLTF. CDR3 DNA: TGTGCCAGCAGCCAAGATGTAGGCGCGCAGGGCACTGGGGCCAACGTCCTGACTTTC.

This chain links TRBV12-3 or TRBV12-4 with TRBJ1-4, with 9 bases identical to TRBD1. V was clipped by 8 bases and J by 10 bases; unmatched bases: 17. The CDR3 runs to 16 residues. The CDR3 region has the DNA TGTGCCAGCCAAAAAACGGTTACAGGGGGCGTCGGAAAACTGTTTTTT. Protein: CASQKTVTGGVGKLFF.